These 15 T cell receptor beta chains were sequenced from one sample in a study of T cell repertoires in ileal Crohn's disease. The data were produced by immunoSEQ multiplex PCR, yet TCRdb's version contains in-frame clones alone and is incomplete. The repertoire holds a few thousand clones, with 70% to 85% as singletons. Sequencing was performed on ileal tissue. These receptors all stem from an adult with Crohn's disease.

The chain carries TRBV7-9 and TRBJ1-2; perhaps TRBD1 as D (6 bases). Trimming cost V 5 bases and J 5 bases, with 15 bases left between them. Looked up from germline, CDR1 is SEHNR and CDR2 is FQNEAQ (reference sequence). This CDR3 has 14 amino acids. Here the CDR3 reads CASSIPGGRYGYTF. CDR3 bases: TGTGCCAGCAGCATCCCGGGGGGCCGTTATGGCTACACCTTC.

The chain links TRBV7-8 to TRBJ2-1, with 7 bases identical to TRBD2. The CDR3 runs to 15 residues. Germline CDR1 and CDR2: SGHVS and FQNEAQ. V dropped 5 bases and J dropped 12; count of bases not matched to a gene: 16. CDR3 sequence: CASSLSGAGAGSQFF. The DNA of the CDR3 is TGTGCCAGCAGCCTCTCCGGGGCGGGAGCAGGCTCGCAGTTCTTC.

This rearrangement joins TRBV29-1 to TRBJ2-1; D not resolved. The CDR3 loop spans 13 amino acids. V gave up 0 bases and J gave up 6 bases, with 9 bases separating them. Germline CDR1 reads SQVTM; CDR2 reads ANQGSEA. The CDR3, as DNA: TGCAGCGTTGAAGATCTGAGTCGCAATGAGCAGTTCTTC. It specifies CSVEDLSRNEQFF.

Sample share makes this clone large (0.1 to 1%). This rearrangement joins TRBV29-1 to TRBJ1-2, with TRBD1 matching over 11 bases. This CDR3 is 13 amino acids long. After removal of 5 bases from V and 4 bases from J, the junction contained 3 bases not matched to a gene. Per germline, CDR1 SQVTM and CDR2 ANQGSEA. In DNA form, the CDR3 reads TGCAGCGTTTGGGACAGGGGGATCTATGGCTACACCTTC. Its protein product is CSVWDRGIYGYTF.

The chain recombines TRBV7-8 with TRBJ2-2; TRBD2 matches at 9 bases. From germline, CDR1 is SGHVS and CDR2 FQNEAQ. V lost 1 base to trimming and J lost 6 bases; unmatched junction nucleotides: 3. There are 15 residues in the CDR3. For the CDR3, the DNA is TGTGCCAGCAGCTTAGGCGGGAGGGCCTCCGGGGAGCTGTTTTTT. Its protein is CASSLGGRASGELFF. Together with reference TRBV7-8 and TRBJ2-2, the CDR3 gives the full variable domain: GAGVSQSPRYKVAKRGQDVALRCDPISGHVSLFWYQQALGQGPEFLTYFQNEAQLDKSGLPSDRFFAERPEGSVSTLKIQRTQQEDSAVYLCASSLGGRASGELFFGEGSRLTVL.

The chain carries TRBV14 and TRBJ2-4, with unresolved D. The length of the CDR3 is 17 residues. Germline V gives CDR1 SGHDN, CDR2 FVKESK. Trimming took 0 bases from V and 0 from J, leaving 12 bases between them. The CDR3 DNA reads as TGTGCCAGCAGCCAAGATGAGGTCCGTTTAGCCAAAAACATTCAGTACTTC. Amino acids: CASSQDEVRLAKNIQYF.

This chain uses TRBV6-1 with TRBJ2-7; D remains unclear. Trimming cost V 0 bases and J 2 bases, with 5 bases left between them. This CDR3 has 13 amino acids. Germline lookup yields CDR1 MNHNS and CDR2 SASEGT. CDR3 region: CASSEAETYEQYF. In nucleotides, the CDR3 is TGTGCCAGCAGTGAAGCGGAGACCTACGAGCAGTACTTC.

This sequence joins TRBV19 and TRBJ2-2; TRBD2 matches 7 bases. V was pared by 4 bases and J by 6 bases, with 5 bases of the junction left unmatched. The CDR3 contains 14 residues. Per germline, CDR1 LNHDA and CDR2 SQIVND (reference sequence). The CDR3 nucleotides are TGTGCCAGTAGTACGGATACTAGCGCCGGGGAGCTGTTTTTT. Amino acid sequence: CASSTDTSAGELFF.

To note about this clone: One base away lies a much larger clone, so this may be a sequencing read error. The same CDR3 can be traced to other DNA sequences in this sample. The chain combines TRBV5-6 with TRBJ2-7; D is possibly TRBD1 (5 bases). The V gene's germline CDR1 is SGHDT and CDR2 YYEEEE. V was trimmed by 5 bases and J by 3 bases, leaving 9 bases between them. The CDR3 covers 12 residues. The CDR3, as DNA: TGTGCCAGCAGTGCCCAGGGCTACGAGCAGTACTTC. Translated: CASSAQGYEQYF.

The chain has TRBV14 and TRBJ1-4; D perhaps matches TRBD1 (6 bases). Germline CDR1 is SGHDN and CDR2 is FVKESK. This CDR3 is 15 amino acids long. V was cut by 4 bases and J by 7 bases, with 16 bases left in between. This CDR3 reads CASSRLQGRGEKLFF. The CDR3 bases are TGTGCCAGCAGCCGATTACAGGGTCGGGGTGAAAAACTGTTTTTT.

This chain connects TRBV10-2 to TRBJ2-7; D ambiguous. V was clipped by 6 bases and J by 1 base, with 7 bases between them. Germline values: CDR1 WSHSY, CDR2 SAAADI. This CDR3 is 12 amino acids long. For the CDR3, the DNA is TGCGCCAGCAGGACACTTTCCTACGAGCAGTACTTC. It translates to CASRTLSYEQYF.

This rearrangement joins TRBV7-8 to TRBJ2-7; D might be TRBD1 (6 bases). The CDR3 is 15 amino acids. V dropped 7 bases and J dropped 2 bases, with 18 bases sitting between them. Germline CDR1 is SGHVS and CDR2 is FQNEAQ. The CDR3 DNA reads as TGTGCCAGCACGTTTTCTGGGGGCGGAGCCTACGAGCAGTACTTC. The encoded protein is CASTFSGGGAYEQYF.

CDR3 amino acids: CACRGPRGGYNEQFF. As DNA, the CDR3 is TGTGCCTGTCGGGGGCCGCGGGGGGGCTACAATGAGCAGTTCTTC. V is TRBV27 and J is TRBJ2-1; 9 nucleotides align to TRBD2. CDR3 length equals 15 residues. Germline values: CDR1 MNHEY, CDR2 SMNVEV (reference sequence). Germline trimming cut 11 bases from V and 3 bases from J; bases unmatched to any gene: 11.

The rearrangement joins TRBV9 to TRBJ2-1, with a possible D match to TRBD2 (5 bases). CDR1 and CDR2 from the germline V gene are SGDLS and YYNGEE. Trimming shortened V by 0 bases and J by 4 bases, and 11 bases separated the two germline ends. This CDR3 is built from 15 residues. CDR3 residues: CASSVVADFYNEQFF. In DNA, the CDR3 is TGTGCCAGCAGCGTAGTTGCGGACTTTTACAATGAGCAGTTCTTC. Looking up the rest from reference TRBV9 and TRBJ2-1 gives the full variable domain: DSGVTQTPKHLITATGQRVTLRCSPRSGDLSVYWYQQSLDQGLQFLIQYYNGEERAKGNILERFSAQQFPDLHSELNLSSLELGDSALYFCASSVVADFYNEQFFGPGTRLTVL.

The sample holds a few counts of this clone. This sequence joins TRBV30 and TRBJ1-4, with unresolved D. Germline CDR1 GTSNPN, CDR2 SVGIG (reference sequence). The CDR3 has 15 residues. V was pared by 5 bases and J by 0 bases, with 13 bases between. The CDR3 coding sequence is TGTGCCTGGGTGCCTTTGACTACAACTAATGAAAAACTGTTTTTT. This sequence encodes CAWVPLTTTNEKLFF.